One sample yielded the 3 T cell receptor beta chains listed below, sequenced in a study of T cells in localized non-small cell lung cancer. Assay: immunoSEQ multiplex PCR; the TCRdb copy retains only in-frame clones and omits some. Of over 50,000 clones in the sample, under 90% are singletons; the top ten hold almost 2%. Sequencing used peripheral blood, obtained before any cancer treatment. The origin of the receptors is a woman aged 40 to 75 with stage I lung adenocarcinoma.

The genes are TRBV29-1 and TRBJ2-7; 7 bases line up with TRBD1. V trimming: 4 bases; J trimming: 6 bases; junction bases outside the gene matches: 6. CDR1 is SQVTM and CDR2 is ANQGSEA in the germline V gene. This CDR3 region has 12 residues. The CDR3 nucleotides read TGCAGCGTTGTGGCGACAGGGACCGAGCAGTACTTC. This codes for CSVVATGTEQYF.

The genes are TRBV7-8 and TRBJ2-2; TRBD1 matches 9 bases. Germline V gene lookup returns CDR1 SGHVS and CDR2 FQNEAQ. CDR3 length: 18 residues. The V gene end was trimmed by 5 bases and the J gene end by 3 bases; junction bases not matched to a gene: 13. The DNA of the CDR3 is TGTGCCAGCAGCCCCCTCTCTCCCGGGACAGGGCACACCGGGGAGCTGTTTTTT. It is translated as CASSPLSPGTGHTGELFF.

The J gene is TRBJ1-3, the V gene TRBV2; weak D call: TRBD1 (5 bases). V shed 7 bases and J shed 6 bases, with 16 bases lying between them. CDR3 size: 14 residues. CDR1 and CDR2 from the germline V gene are SNHLY and FYNNEI. CDR3 in DNA: TGTGCCAGCATAATTGACAGCAGGACAAACACCATATATTTT. Translation gives CASIIDSRTNTIYF. Using reference TRBV2 and TRBJ1-3 for the parts outside the CDR3, the full variable domain is EPEVTQTPSHQVTQMGQEVILRCVPISNHLYFYWYRQILGQKVEFLVSFYNNEISEKSEIFDDQFSVERPDGSNFTLKIRSTKLEDSAMYFCASIIDSRTNTIYFGEGSWLTVV.